Shown below are 27 T cell receptor beta chains from a single sample sequenced in a study of blood T cell repertoires in COVID-19. Method: immunoSEQ multiplex PCR; TCRdb's copy keeps in-frame clones and lacks some. In the table there are over 100,000 clones, 80% to 90% of which are singletons. The specimen was peripheral blood. These receptors were taken from a man between 35 and 55 years old with acute or convalescent COVID-19.

The gene calls are TRBV2 and TRBJ1-1; D is unclear. The germline CDR1 and CDR2 sequences are SNHLY and FYNNEI. This CDR3 region has 13 residues. Trimming took 5 bases from V and 1 from J, leaving 8 bases between them. CDR3 in amino acids: CASSLDSNTEAFF. DNA of the CDR3: TGTGCCAGCAGTTTAGACTCGAACACTGAAGCTTTCTTT. The whole variable domain, filled in from reference TRBV2 and TRBJ1-1, reads EPEVTQTPSHQVTQMGQEVILRCVPISNHLYFYWYRQILGQKVEFLVSFYNNEISEKSEIFDDQFSVERPDGSNFTLKIRSTKLEDSAMYFCASSLDSNTEAFFGQGTRLTVV.

As for this clone: Within the sample, other DNA sequences also encode this same CDR3. The chain is built from TRBV5-1 and TRBJ2-2, with a weak D call TRBD2 (6 bases). From germline, CDR1 is SGHRS and CDR2 YFSETQ. The germline V and J ends were trimmed by 0 bases and 2 bases, with 8 bases remaining between them. The CDR3 has 15 amino acids. In DNA, the CDR3 is TGCGCCAGCAGCTTGGTGGCGGGAAACACCGGGGAGCTGTTTTTT. Residues: CASSLVAGNTGELFF.

This clone showed up just a few times. This chain's CDR3 is CASMDNAYGYTF. The CDR3 DNA reads as TGTGCCAGCATGGACAACGCCTATGGCTACACCTTC. This chain joins TRBV5-4 and TRBJ1-2; TRBD1 is a possible D gene (5 bases). This CDR3 has 12 amino acids. V was trimmed by 6 bases and J by 4 bases, leaving 10 bases between them. The V gene's germline CDR1 is SGHNT and CDR2 YYREEE (reference sequence).

V usage is TRBV2 and J usage is TRBJ1-4; 8 nucleotides agree with TRBD1. Trimming at V came to 3 bases and at J to 5 bases, leaving 8 bases not matched to a gene. The CDR3 is 16 residues long. Germline V gene lookup returns CDR1 SNHLY and CDR2 FYNNEI. The CDR3 protein is CASSESYRGANEKLFF. Written as DNA, the CDR3 is TGTGCCAGCAGTGAGTCCTACAGGGGGGCCAATGAAAAACTGTTTTTT.

DNA of the CDR3: TGTGCCAGCAGCCCTACCGGGACAGGTTATAATTCACCCCTCCACTTT. It codes for CASSPTGTGYNSPLHF. The V and J genes are TRBV7-9 and TRBJ1-6; 8 positions agree with TRBD1. V was clipped by 5 bases and J by 4 bases; unmatched bases: 7. The CDR3 runs 16 residues. The germline V gene encodes CDR1 SEHNR and CDR2 FQNEAQ (reference sequence).

The V call is TRBV12-5, the J call TRBJ1-3, with a weak D call TRBD1 (6 bases). V dropped 2 bases and J dropped 2 bases, with 10 bases sitting between them. CDR3 size: 15 residues. Germline lookup yields CDR1 LGHNT and CDR2 FRNRAP. CDR3 bases: TGTGCTAGTGGTTTGTCCCAGGGGCCTGGAAACACCATATATTTT. Translated, it gives CASGLSQGPGNTIYF.

The V and J genes are TRBV9 and TRBJ2-5; possible D gene TRBD2, 6 bases. The CDR3 covers 15 residues. Germline CDR1 and CDR2: SGDLS and YYNGEE. Deletions cut 0 bases from V and 1 base from J, with 10 bases between. CDR3 nucleotides: TGTGCCAGCAGCGTAGGGGCGGGGTTCCAAGAGACCCAGTACTTC. Its protein product is CASSVGAGFQETQYF.

This clone occurred once. This rearrangement joins TRBV6-6 to TRBJ2-1; 7 bases map to TRBD2. V shed 8 bases and J 10 bases; nucleotides not matched to a gene: 20. This CDR3 comprises 16 residues. The germline CDR1 and CDR2 sequences are MNHNY and SVGAGI (reference sequence). CDR3 in DNA: TGTGCCAGCGGGCCCGGGGGAGGGCTGACTAGTGCCGAGCAGTTCTTC. The encoded protein is CASGPGGGLTSAEQFF.

The gene calls are TRBV15 and TRBJ2-1; 9 bases are a match to TRBD2. The CDR3 consists of 17 residues. Germline loops: CDR1 LNHNV, CDR2 YYDKDF (reference sequence). Germline trimming cut 0 bases from V and 9 bases from J; bases unmatched to any gene: 12. CDR3 region: CATSRDGTRLAGSEQFF. Written as DNA, the CDR3 is TGTGCCACCAGCAGAGATGGTACGCGTCTAGCGGGGAGTGAGCAGTTCTTC.

This chain uses TRBV6-2 or TRBV6-3 with TRBJ2-7, with 8 bases lining up with TRBD2. The V and J ends lost 6 bases and 2 bases, in that order; junction bases with no gene match: 6. This CDR3 has 14 amino acids. The germline CDR1 and CDR2 sequences are MNHEY and SVGEGT. The CDR3 coding sequence is TGTGCCAGCAGCCTGGGCGGGGGGACCTACGAGCAGTACTTC. Translation: CASSLGGGTYEQYF.

J is TRBJ2-2 and V is TRBV21-1; the listed D gene, TRBD1, was not tested against the DNA. TRBV21-1 is a pseudogene locus. This CDR3 is 23 amino acids long. In nucleotides, the CDR3 is TGTGCCAGCAGCAAAGTCGTCTTAGGGGAGACGGCCAGGGACAAAGAGAACACCGGGGAGCTGTTTTTT. Amino acids: CASSKVVLGETARDKENTGELFF.

The chain is built from TRBV10-3 and TRBJ2-7; D call uncertain. Trimming stripped 1 base from V and 4 bases from J, with 5 bases between. This CDR3 region has 12 residues. Germline CDR1 reads ENHRY; CDR2 reads SYGVKD. DNA for the CDR3: TGTGCCATCAGTGAGTACCTATACGAGCAGTACTTC. It encodes CAISEYLYEQYF.

The chain is built from TRBV18 and TRBJ2-7; 11 nucleotides match TRBD2. Germline trimming cut 1 base from V and 6 bases from J; bases unmatched to any gene: 5. This CDR3 spans 15 amino acids. Germline CDR1 reads KGHSH; CDR2 reads LQKENI. The CDR3 DNA reads TGTGCCAGCTCACCACGGGCACTAGCGGGAGTCGAGCAGTACTTC. Translation: CASSPRALAGVEQYF.

J is TRBJ1-1 and V is TRBV6-6; tentatively, D is TRBD1 (5 bases). This CDR3 spans 12 amino acids. V lost 0 bases and J lost 7, with 6 bases in between. Germline CDR1 reads MNHNY; CDR2 reads SVGAGI (reference sequence). This chain's CDR3 is CASSYSQVEAFF. The CDR3 nucleotides read TGTGCCAGCAGTTACTCACAGGTTGAAGCTTTCTTT.

V usage is TRBV5-1 and J usage is TRBJ1-4; D remains unclear. V gave up 4 bases and J gave up 0 bases, with 7 bases separating them. This CDR3 region has 14 residues. Germline V gives CDR1 SGHRS, CDR2 YFSETQ. In DNA, the CDR3 is TGCGCCAGCAGCAACAGTGCAACTAATGAAAAACTGTTTTTT. This sequence encodes CASSNSATNEKLFF.

The chain is built from TRBV11-3 and TRBJ2-7, with a tentative D call TRBD1 (6 bases). V lost 3 bases and J 0 bases, leaving 12 bases between the germline ends. This CDR3 is built from 15 residues. Germline CDR1 SGHNT, CDR2 YENEEA. CDR3 DNA: TGTGCCAGCAGCTTGGGACGAGGGGGCTCCTACGAGCAGTACTTC. As protein: CASSLGRGGSYEQYF.

The chain combines TRBV21-1 with TRBJ1-3; no check of the table's D call, TRBD1, against the DNA was made. TRBV21-1 is a pseudogene locus. The CDR3 is 12 residues long. As DNA, the CDR3 is TGTGCCAGCGGACAGGGGCGAAACACCATATATTTT. It translates to CASGQGRNTIYF.

The V call is TRBV18, the J call TRBJ2-5, with 8 bases lining up with TRBD1. The germline V gene has CDR1 KGHSH and CDR2 LQKENI. The CDR3 loop spans 15 amino acids. The trim removed 4 bases at V and 4 bases at J, leaving 8 bases unmatched. The CDR3 coding sequence is TGTGCCAGCTCACTAGACCAGGGGGCGCGAGAGACCCAGTACTTC. Protein product: CASSLDQGARETQYF.

The chain is built from TRBV11-2 and TRBJ1-4; D is perhaps TRBD1 (5 bases). The germline V gene has CDR1 SGHAT and CDR2 FQNNGV. This CDR3 is built from 18 residues. Trimming removed 3 bases from V and 3 bases from J, with 20 bases in between. CDR3 in amino acids: CASSFSLQAGEANEKLFF. The CDR3 region has the DNA TGTGCCAGCAGCTTCTCGCTACAGGCGGGGGAGGCTAATGAAAAACTGTTTTTT.

The gene calls are TRBV7-9 and TRBJ2-3, with 9 nucleotides matching TRBD2. With 5 bases clipped from V and 0 bases from J, the junction kept 3 bases outside the gene matches. The CDR3 consists of 15 residues. Germline values: CDR1 SEHNR, CDR2 FQNEAQ (reference sequence). The CDR3 protein is CASSPTSGSTDTQYF. As DNA, the CDR3 is TGTGCCAGCAGCCCTACTAGCGGGAGCACAGATACGCAGTATTTT. Combining the CDR3 with reference TRBV7-9 and TRBJ2-3 gives the whole variable domain DTGVSQNPRHKITKRGQNVTFRCDPISEHNRLYWYRQTLGQGPEFLTYFQNEAQLEKSRLLSDRFSAERPKGSFSTLEIQRTEQGDSAMYLCASSPTSGSTDTQYFGPGTRLTVL.

The J gene is TRBJ2-7, the V gene TRBV7-8; the D gene is possibly TRBD2 (5 bases). Trimming took off 1 base at V and 3 bases at J, with 13 bases between the two ends. Per germline, CDR1 SGHVS and CDR2 FQNEAQ. There are 15 residues in the CDR3. DNA of the CDR3: TGTGCCAGCAGCTTAGGATCGACGGGAAACTACGAGCAGTACTTC. Protein product: CASSLGSTGNYEQYF.

The rearrangement links TRBV28 to TRBJ2-6; a possible D gene is TRBD1 (5 bases). Germline V gene lookup returns CDR1 MDHEN and CDR2 SYDVKM. CDR3 size: 16 residues. Trimming removed 5 bases at V and 0 bases at J, with 11 bases between. CDR3 amino acids: CASSPSQGSGANVLTF. The CDR3 DNA reads TGTGCCAGCAGTCCCTCGCAGGGCTCTGGGGCCAACGTCCTGACTTTC. Drawing the rest from reference TRBV28 and TRBJ2-6, the complete variable domain is DVKVTQSSRYLVKRTGEKVFLECVQDMDHENMFWYRQDPGLGLRLIYFSYDVKMKEKGDIPEGYSVSREKKERFSLILESASTNQTSMYLCASSPSQGSGANVLTFGAGSRLTVL.

V and J are TRBV19 and TRBJ1-1, with 9 bases matching TRBD1. The CDR3 has 15 amino acids. Germline V gives CDR1 LNHDA, CDR2 SQIVND (reference sequence). Losses at the gene ends were 6 bases for V and 1 base for J; bases not matched to a gene: 6. CDR3 in DNA: TGTGCCAGTAGCCTACCGGGACAGGGGAACACTGAAGCTTTCTTT. Translating gives CASSLPGQGNTEAFF.

The rearrangement uses TRBV16 and TRBJ2-3; 14 nucleotides match TRBD2. The CDR3 has 15 amino acids. Per the germline V gene, CDR1 is KGHSY and CDR2 is FQNENV. Losses at the gene ends were 4 bases for V and 7 bases for J; bases not matched to a gene: 4. The CDR3 reads CASSLRTSGGNTQYF. The CDR3 nucleotides read TGTGCCAGCAGCCTCAGGACTAGCGGGGGGAATACGCAGTATTTT.

This clone was counted only a few times. The rearrangement uses TRBV30 and TRBJ2-5, with 14 bases matching TRBD2. CDR3 size: 16 residues. J gave up 3 bases and V 5 bases, and 8 bases lay outside the gene matches. The germline CDR1 and CDR2 sequences are GTSNPN and SVGIG (reference sequence). This CDR3 is CAWGTSGRRTKETQYF. As DNA, the CDR3 is TGTGCCTGGGGGACTAGCGGGAGAAGGACCAAAGAGACCCAGTACTTC.

The V call is TRBV3-1 (or the pseudogene TRBV3-2), the J call TRBJ2-5; TRBD2 might be the D (6 bases). Trimming shortened V by 4 bases and J by 1 base, and 7 bases separated the two germline ends. The germline gives CDR1 LGHDT, CDR2 YNNKEL (reference sequence). This CDR3 comprises 13 residues. CDR3 bases: TGTGCCAGCAGCCCTAGCGTCCAAGAGACCCAGTACTTC. It is translated as CASSPSVQETQYF.

This clone was detected once. The chain recombines TRBV7-9 with TRBJ1-2, with 9 bases aligning to TRBD1. CDR3 size: 14 residues. The J segment lost 8 bases and the V segment lost 1 base, leaving 5 bases of the junction unmatched. Germline CDR1 reads SEHNR; CDR2 reads FQNEAQ (reference sequence). The CDR3 region is CASSLETGGRGYTF. CDR3 in DNA: TGTGCCAGCAGCTTAGAAACAGGGGGCCGCGGCTACACCTTC.